These 25 T cell receptor beta chains were all obtained from the same sample, sequenced in a study of T-cell memory formation after mild COVID-19. In TCRdb, the 5' RACE reads were re-called with MiXCR into one record per CDR3 protein. This sample has some 120,000 distinct CDR3 sequences, with roughly 6.2% found just once. The specimen sequenced was PBMCs or a T cell subset sorted from them (not recorded which). These receptor sequences come from an adult woman who had mild COVID-19 (a few samples of this study predate the infection). Cell type and time point are not known.

This clonotype showed up many times. The J gene is TRBJ2-7, the V gene TRBV6-2 or TRBV6-3, with 12 bases that match TRBD2. CDR1 and CDR2 from the germline V gene are MNHEY and SVGEGT. The CDR3 totals 14 residues. V lost 8 bases and J lost 5; bases outside the gene matches: 7. This CDR3 reads CASLGLAGLNEQYF. The CDR3 region has the DNA TGTGCCAGCCTCGGACTAGCGGGACTCAACGAGCAGTACTTC.

This clonotype was seen repeatedly, ten times or more. V gene TRBV6-5 combines with J gene TRBJ2-7; the D gene is possibly TRBD2 (8 bases). This CDR3 contains 15 residues. Germline V gives CDR1 MNHEY, CDR2 SVGAGI. V lost 6 bases, J lost 9 bases, and 24 bases lay in between. The CDR3: CASSREGTVLLGQYF. The CDR3 nucleotides read TGTGCCAGCAGCCGGGAGGGGACAGTCCTCCTGGGGCAGTACTTC.

This clonotype was counted between two and nine times. The DNA for the CDR3 is TGTGCCAGCAGTTTGAGGGGGGGACATGAAAAACTGTTTTTT. Its translation: CASSLRGGHEKLFF. The gene calls are TRBV27 and TRBJ1-4; D is perhaps TRBD1 (6 bases). With 3 bases removed from V and 6 bases from J, the gap between germline ends came to 11 bases. The CDR3 extends over 14 amino acids. Germline values: CDR1 MNHEY, CDR2 SMNVEV (reference sequence).

The chain links TRBV15 to TRBJ2-3; 7 bases match TRBD2. The V and J ends lost 5 bases and 0 bases, in that order; junction bases with no gene match: 5. Germline CDR1 reads LNHNV; CDR2 reads YYDKDF (reference sequence). The CDR3 spans 15 residues. This chain's CDR3 is CATSRRGDSTDTQYF. The DNA for the CDR3 is TGTGCCACCAGCCGCCGGGGGGATAGCACAGATACGCAGTATTTT.

In nucleotides, the CDR3 is TGTGCCAGCAGTTTGACAGGGGGCAACTCACCCCTCCACTTT. Translated: CASSLTGGNSPLHF. This chain joins TRBV12-3 or TRBV12-4 and TRBJ1-6; TRBD1 aligns across 10 bases. V dropped 3 bases and J dropped 10; count of bases not matched to a gene: 3. The CDR3 is 14 amino acids.

This clonotype was counted many times. The gene calls are TRBV5-1 and TRBJ2-7, with D possibly TRBD1 on 5 matching bases. Trimming took off 3 bases at V and 6 bases at J, with 16 bases between the two ends. The CDR3 length is 14 residues. Germline loops: CDR1 SGHRS, CDR2 YFSETQ. The CDR3 DNA follows: TGCGCCAGCAGCTCCCAGGGATCCCCGGGCGAGCAGTACTTC. As protein: CASSSQGSPGEQYF.

The sample holds many counts of this clonotype. The rearrangement uses TRBV6-5 and TRBJ1-1; 8 bases line up with TRBD1. Germline V gives CDR1 MNHEY, CDR2 SVGAGI. V trimming: 6 bases; J trimming: 1 base; junction bases outside the gene matches: 4. CDR3 length: 14 amino acids. CDR3 in amino acids: CASRSGTGNTEAFF. The CDR3 region has the DNA TGTGCCAGCAGATCCGGGACAGGGAACACTGAAGCTTTCTTT.

This clonotype occurred many times. V gene TRBV7-9 combines with J gene TRBJ2-5; TRBD1 agrees at 12 bases. The germline V gene has CDR1 SEHNR and CDR2 FQNEAQ (reference sequence). V was clipped by 5 bases and J by 5 bases; unmatched bases: 9. The CDR3 spans 16 residues. The CDR3 is CASSEGDRGLRETQYF. The DNA for the CDR3 is TGTGCCAGCAGCGAGGGGGACAGGGGGCTCAGGGAGACCCAGTACTTC.

This clonotype has a handful of counts. V usage is TRBV4-1 and J usage is TRBJ1-2; 7 nucleotides agree with TRBD1. J gave up 2 bases and V 2 bases, and 8 bases lay outside the gene matches. CDR3 length: 16 amino acids. CDR1 and CDR2 from the germline V gene are MGHRA and YSYEKL. The CDR3 sequence is CASSQPGTAANYGYTF. The CDR3 DNA is TGCGCCAGCAGCCAACCTGGGACAGCAGCCAACTATGGCTACACCTTC.

CDR3 protein: CASSLPSGELFF. The CDR3 DNA sequence: TGCGCCAGCAGCTTGCCTAGCGGGGAGCTGTTTTTT. The chain links TRBV5-1 to TRBJ2-2; D is unclear. Trimming shortened V by 1 base and J by 7 bases, and 5 bases separated the two germline ends. This CDR3 is built from 12 residues. Germline loops: CDR1 SGHRS, CDR2 YFSETQ.

This clonotype has ten or more counts. The gene calls are TRBV5-1 and TRBJ1-1; no clear D. The V gene lost 0 bases and the J gene lost 3 bases, with 15 bases spanning the gap. The CDR3 consists of 16 residues. Per the germline V gene, CDR1 is SGHRS and CDR2 is YFSETQ. The CDR3: CASSLVSSSVHTEAFF. The CDR3 bases are TGCGCCAGCAGCTTGGTGTCGTCGTCAGTACACACTGAAGCTTTCTTT.

The J gene is TRBJ2-2, the V gene TRBV5-1; D unresolved. V lost 1 base and J 4 bases, leaving 11 bases between the germline ends. The CDR3 has 15 residues. Germline loops: CDR1 SGHRS, CDR2 YFSETQ. This chain's CDR3 is CASSLTAPGTGELFF. The CDR3 nucleotides are TGCGCCAGCAGCTTGACGGCCCCGGGCACCGGGGAGCTGTTTTTT.

The gene calls are TRBV6-5 and TRBJ1-6; 8 bases line up with TRBD1. The trim removed 8 bases at V and 9 bases at J, leaving 9 bases unmatched. CDR3 length: 14 amino acids. The germline CDR1 and CDR2 sequences are MNHEY and SVGAGI. The CDR3 sequence is CASGRTGRASPLHF. The CDR3 DNA follows: TGTGCCAGCGGGAGGACAGGGAGAGCTTCACCCCTCCACTTT.

V is TRBV12-3 or TRBV12-4 and J is TRBJ2-2; 11 bases match TRBD2. The V segment lost 5 bases and the J segment 4 bases; nucleotides outside the gene matches: 6. The CDR3 totals 16 residues. CDR3 nucleotide sequence: TGTGCCAGCAGTATGGCACTAGCGGGGGTCACCGGGGAGCTGTTTTTT. Protein product: CASSMALAGVTGELFF.

The chain is built from TRBV5-1 and TRBJ2-1; 7 bases match TRBD2. The CDR3 extends over 15 amino acids. Germline CDR1 SGHRS, CDR2 YFSETQ. The trim removed 5 bases at V and 8 bases at J, leaving 13 bases unmatched. Here the CDR3 DNA reads TGCGCCAGCAGTGCCGGGACTACCGGGTCCCATGAGCAGTTCTTC. Translation: CASSAGTTGSHEQFF.

The chain employs TRBV7-9 and TRBJ2-2; D remains unclear. Trimming cost V 3 bases and J 0 bases, with 17 bases left between them. Germline CDR1 is SEHNR and CDR2 is FQNEAQ (reference sequence). There are 18 residues in the CDR3. The DNA of the CDR3 is TGTGCCAGCAGCTTCAGGTGGATCCGGTTCGCGAACACCGGGGAGCTGTTTTTT. As protein: CASSFRWIRFANTGELFF.

In this sample, this clonotype turned up many times. The rearrangement joins TRBV3-1 to TRBJ1-2, with D perhaps matching TRBD1 (6 bases). Deletions cut 4 bases from V and 4 bases from J, with 19 bases between. CDR3 length: 16 residues. CDR1 and CDR2 from the germline V gene are LGHDT and YNNKEL (reference sequence). Here the CDR3 DNA reads TGTGCCAGCAGCCGGACAGCCCATGCGGGATCCTATGGCTACACCTTC. Its translation: CASSRTAHAGSYGYTF. The full variable domain, its missing parts supplied by reference TRBV3-1 and TRBJ1-2, is DTAVSQTPKYLVTQMGNDKSIKCEQNLGHDTMYWYKQDSKKFLKIMFSYNNKELIINETVPNRFSPKSPDKAHLNLHINSLELGDSAVYFCASSRTAHAGSYGYTFGSGTRLTVV.

This clonotype was seen many times. The chain has TRBV20-1 and TRBJ2-3; D is perhaps TRBD2 (6 bases). The germline V gene has CDR1 DFQATT and CDR2 SNEGSKA (reference sequence). Trimming removed 2 bases at V and 0 bases at J, with 18 bases between. The CDR3 contains 17 residues. The CDR3 loop is CSARYPWGGASTDTQYF. In DNA, the CDR3 is TGCAGTGCTAGATACCCCTGGGGCGGGGCTAGCACAGATACGCAGTATTTT.

At least ten counts were recorded for this clonotype. The chain employs TRBV9 and TRBJ1-1, with no clear D. This CDR3 has 14 residues. Trimming removed 0 bases at V and 2 bases at J, with 8 bases between. Per the germline V gene, CDR1 is SGDLS and CDR2 is YYNGEE. The CDR3: CASSVGRENTEAFF. The CDR3 DNA sequence: TGTGCCAGCAGCGTAGGACGGGAAAACACTGAAGCTTTCTTT.

The sample holds a few counts of this clonotype. J is TRBJ1-1 and V is TRBV20-1; no clear D gene. Trimming cost V 3 bases and J 4 bases, with 15 bases left between them. CDR3 length: 14 amino acids. Germline CDR1 is DFQATT and CDR2 is SNEGSKA (reference sequence). The CDR3 sequence is CSASRRQKSTEAFF. CDR3 sequence (DNA): TGCAGTGCTAGCCGTCGGCAAAAGAGCACTGAAGCTTTCTTT.

This clonotype was seen a few times. This chain uses TRBV2 with TRBJ2-2; either TRBD1 or TRBD2 may supply D (6 bases each). The CDR3 runs 13 residues. Trimming took off 5 bases at V and 8 bases at J, with 12 bases between the two ends. Germline-derived CDR1 and CDR2 are SNHLY and FYNNEI. The CDR3 sequence is CASSRGGGGELFF. The CDR3 DNA reads TGTGCCAGCAGTCGAGGGGGAGGTGGGGAGCTGTTTTTT. The variable domain in full, completed from reference TRBV2 and TRBJ2-2, reads EPEVTQTPSHQVTQMGQEVILRCVPISNHLYFYWYRQILGQKVEFLVSFYNNEISEKSEIFDDQFSVERPDGSNFTLKIRSTKLEDSAMYFCASSRGGGGELFFGEGSRLTVL.

This clonotype turned up a few times. The chain employs TRBV24-1 and TRBJ1-1, with D perhaps TRBD1 (5 bases). V lost 10 bases to trimming and J lost 2 bases, with 10 bases between them. The CDR3 runs to 12 residues. CDR1 is KGHDR, CDR2 SFDVKD, per germline. The CDR3 reads CATKDRNTEAFF. The DNA for the CDR3 is TGTGCCACGAAAGACAGAAACACTGAAGCTTTCTTT.

The genes are TRBV14 and TRBJ2-7; no clear D gene. Trimming removed 2 bases at V and 4 bases at J, with 6 bases between. The germline V gene has CDR1 SGHDN and CDR2 FVKESK. The CDR3 has 12 residues. The CDR3 DNA follows: TGTGCCAGCAGCCAAAATACGTACGAGCAGTACTTC. Its translation: CASSQNTYEQYF.

There are a few counts of this clonotype. The chain joins TRBV12-3 or TRBV12-4 to TRBJ2-7; D is undetermined. The CDR3 totals 12 residues. V lost 5 bases and J lost 0, with 5 bases in between. CDR3 in amino acids: CASSPYSYEQYF. In nucleotides, the CDR3 is TGTGCCAGCAGTCCCTACTCCTACGAGCAGTACTTC.

This clonotype has only a few counts. The chain is built from TRBV18 and TRBJ2-2, with 10 bases matching TRBD1. With 1 base clipped from V and 6 bases from J, the junction kept 5 bases outside the gene matches. Germline-derived CDR1 and CDR2 are KGHSH and LQKENI. This CDR3 has 16 amino acids. For the CDR3, the DNA is TGTGCCAGCTCACCACGGGACAGGGGTTTTTCCGGGGAGCTGTTTTTT. It is translated as CASSPRDRGFSGELFF. Full variable domain (rest looked up from reference TRBV18 and TRBJ2-2): NAGVMQNPRHLVRRRGQEARLRCSPMKGHSHVYWYRQLPEEGLKFMVYLQKENIIDESGMPKERFSAEFPKEGPSILRIQQVVRGDSAAYFCASSPRDRGFSGELFFGEGSRLTVL.